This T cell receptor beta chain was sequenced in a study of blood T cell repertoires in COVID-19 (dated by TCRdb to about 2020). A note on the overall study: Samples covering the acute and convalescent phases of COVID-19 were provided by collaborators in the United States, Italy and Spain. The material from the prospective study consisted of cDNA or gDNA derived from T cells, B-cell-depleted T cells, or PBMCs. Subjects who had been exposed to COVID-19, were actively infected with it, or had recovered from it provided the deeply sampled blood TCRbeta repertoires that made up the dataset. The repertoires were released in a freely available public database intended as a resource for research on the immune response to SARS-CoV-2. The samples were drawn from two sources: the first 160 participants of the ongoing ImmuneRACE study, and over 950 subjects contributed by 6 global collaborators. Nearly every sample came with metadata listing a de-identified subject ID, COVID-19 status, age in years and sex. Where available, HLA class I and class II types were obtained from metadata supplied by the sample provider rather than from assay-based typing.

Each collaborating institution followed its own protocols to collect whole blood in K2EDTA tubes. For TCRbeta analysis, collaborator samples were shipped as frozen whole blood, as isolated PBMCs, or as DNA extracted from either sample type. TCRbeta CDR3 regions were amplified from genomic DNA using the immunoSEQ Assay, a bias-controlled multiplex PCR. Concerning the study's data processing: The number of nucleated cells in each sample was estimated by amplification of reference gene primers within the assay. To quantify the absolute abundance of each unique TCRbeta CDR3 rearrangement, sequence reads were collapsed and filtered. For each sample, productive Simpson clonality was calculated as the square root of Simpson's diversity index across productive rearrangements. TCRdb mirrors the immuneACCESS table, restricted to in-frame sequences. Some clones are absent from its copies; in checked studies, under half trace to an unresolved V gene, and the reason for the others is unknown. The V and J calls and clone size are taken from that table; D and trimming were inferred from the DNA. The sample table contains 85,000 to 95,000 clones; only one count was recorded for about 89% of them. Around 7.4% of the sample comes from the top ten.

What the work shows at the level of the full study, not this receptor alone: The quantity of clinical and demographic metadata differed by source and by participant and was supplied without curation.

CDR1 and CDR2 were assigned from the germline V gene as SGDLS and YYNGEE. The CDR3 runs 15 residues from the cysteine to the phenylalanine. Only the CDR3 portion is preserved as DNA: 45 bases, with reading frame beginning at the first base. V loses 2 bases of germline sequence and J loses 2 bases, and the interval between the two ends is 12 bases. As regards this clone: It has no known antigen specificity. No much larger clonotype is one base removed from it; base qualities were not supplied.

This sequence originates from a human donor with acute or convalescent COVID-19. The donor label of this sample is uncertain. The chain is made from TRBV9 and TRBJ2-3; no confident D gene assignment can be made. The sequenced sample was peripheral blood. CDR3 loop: CASSVQTGYTDTQYF. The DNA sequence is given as TGTGCCAGCAGCGTCCAGACGGGTTACACAGATACGCAGTATTTT.